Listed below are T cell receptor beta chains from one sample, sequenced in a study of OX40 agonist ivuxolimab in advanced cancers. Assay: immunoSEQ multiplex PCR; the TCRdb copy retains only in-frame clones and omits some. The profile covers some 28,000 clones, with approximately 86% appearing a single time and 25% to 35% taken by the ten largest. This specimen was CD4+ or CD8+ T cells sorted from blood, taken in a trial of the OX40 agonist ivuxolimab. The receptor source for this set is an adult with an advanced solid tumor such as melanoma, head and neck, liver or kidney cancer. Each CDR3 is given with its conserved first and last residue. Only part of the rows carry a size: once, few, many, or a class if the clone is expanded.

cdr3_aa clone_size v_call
CASSGLEETQYF - TRBV9
CASSYGNSPLHF few TRBV6-5
CATSPRQGAPDTQYF - TRBV7-6
CASSLILSSYEQYF - TRBV5-6
CASGTGVGQPQHF - TRBV11-2
CASSARTGQGAENEQFF - TRBV7-7
CASSPGPTYNEQFF - TRBV7-9
CASSPRSGANVLTF - TRBV11-2
CASSYSSGGVRETQYF - TRBV6-6
CASSFDMTQEKLFF - TRBV7-9
CASRRTSTDTQYF - TRBV27
CATSPTGTLSYEQYF - TRBV6-6
CASSFYLAGSNTGELFF - TRBV11-3
CASSSSPNRVNTEAFF - TRBV5-1
CASSQAPGTGTEAFF - TRBV4-1
CASSGSGGGYNEQFF - TRBV25-1
CASSSGGDQPQHF - TRBV5-6
CASSPVGNEQFF - TRBV5-4
CAGWEGAFGTEAFF - TRBV2
CASSWGGEQPQHF - TRBV11-1
CASSLTDYEQYF - TRBV5-8
CASSLRGEETQYF - TRBV27
CASSPRQGVTDTQYF - TRBV11-3
CASSPRRGYEQYF - TRBV11-2
CASSFFTTPLKLFF - TRBV27
CASSLSAGQEETQYF once TRBV7-7
CSVEWGSLGEQFF - TRBV29-1
CASSSPDPSPGTEAFF - TRBV7-8
CASSQPRPIKQSYNEQFF - TRBV7-2
CASSQFPAGRNQPQHF - TRBV4-1
CASSLAGTGKMYNEAFF - TRBV7-6
CASSFEGTGRGDEQFF - TRBV7-9
CVSKYRGSYEQYF once TRBV7-8
CASSEAAVSGNTIYF - TRBV2
CASSLIPNDRVNTGELFF - TRBV5-1
CAISISRTGPDNEQFF - TRBV10-3
CASSLWERAYEQYF - TRBV5-4
CASSPTRDSPLTANFGVLTF - TRBV27
CASSLGPPEQFF - TRBV5-6
CASSPGWSSGGTDTQYF - TRBV2
CASSNRDSPWYEQYF - TRBV19